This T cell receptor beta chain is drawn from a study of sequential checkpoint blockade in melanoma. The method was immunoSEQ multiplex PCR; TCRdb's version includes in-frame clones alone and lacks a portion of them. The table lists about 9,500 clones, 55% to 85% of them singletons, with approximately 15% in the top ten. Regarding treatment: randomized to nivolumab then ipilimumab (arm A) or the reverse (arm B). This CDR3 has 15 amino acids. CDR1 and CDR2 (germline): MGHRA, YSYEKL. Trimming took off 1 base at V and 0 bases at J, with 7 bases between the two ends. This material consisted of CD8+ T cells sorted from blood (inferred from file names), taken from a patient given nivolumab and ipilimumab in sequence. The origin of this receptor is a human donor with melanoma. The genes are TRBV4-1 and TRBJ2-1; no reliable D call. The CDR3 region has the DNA TGCGCCAGCAGCCAAGCCGCGAGCTCCTACAATGAGCAGTTCTTC. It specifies CASSQAASSYNEQFF.